These T cell receptor beta chains were read from a single sample in a study of T cells in Graves' hyperthyroidism and ophthalmopathy. TCRdb analysed the multiplex PCR reads with MiXCR anew, one entry per CDR3 protein. The sample yields around 600,000 distinct CDR3 sequences, 13% to 15% seen once. Sequencing used blood. Receptors originate from a woman younger than 30 with Graves' ophthalmopathy. CDR3s include the opening cysteine and the closing phenylalanine or tryptophan. Each record gives: D gene, V gene, J gene, CDR3 protein. A D gene is named only where the DNA matches it firmly.

>TRBD2|TRBV7-2|TRBJ2-7
CASSPLAGEWYEQYF
>TRBD1|TRBV12-3/TRBV12-4|TRBJ2-3
CASNDPTTGSTDTQYF
>-|TRBV5-1|TRBJ1-4
CASSLGDIATNEKLFF
>-|TRBV7-9|TRBJ1-4
CASSSTGGEKLFF
>-|TRBV2|TRBJ1-1
CASSVQGRSTEAFF
>-|TRBV19|TRBJ2-7
CASSITLDTREQYF
>-|TRBV7-2|TRBJ2-1
CASSLLRDGSYNEQFF
>-|TRBV3-2|TRBJ2-7
CASSQDRDGSYEQYF
>-|TRBV27|TRBJ1-2
CASSRRVGVHYGYTF
>-|TRBV2|TRBJ2-5
CASSEEEETQYF
>-|TRBV2|TRBJ2-1
CASTETSDRPIYNEQFF
>-|TRBV27|TRBJ1-6
CASSYRGRADSPLHF
>-|TRBV29-1|TRBJ2-5
CGVLEGWSETQYF
>TRBD1|TRBV20-1|TRBJ2-1
CSARGDRGGNEQFF
>-|TRBV2|TRBJ1-1
CASSEDPPRLNTEAFF